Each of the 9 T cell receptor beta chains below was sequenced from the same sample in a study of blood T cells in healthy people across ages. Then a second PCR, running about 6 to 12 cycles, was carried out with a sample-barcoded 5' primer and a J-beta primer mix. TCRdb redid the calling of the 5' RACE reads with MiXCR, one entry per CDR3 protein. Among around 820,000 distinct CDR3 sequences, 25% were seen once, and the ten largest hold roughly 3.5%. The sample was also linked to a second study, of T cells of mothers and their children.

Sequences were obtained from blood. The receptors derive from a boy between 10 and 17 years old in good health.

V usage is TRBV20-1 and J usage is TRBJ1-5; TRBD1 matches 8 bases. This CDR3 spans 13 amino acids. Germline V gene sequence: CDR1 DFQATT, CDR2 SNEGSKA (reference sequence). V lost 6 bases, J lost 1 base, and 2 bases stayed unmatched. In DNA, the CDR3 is TGCAGTGCCAACAGGGGGAGCAATCAGCCCCAGCATTTT. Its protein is CSANRGSNQPQHF.

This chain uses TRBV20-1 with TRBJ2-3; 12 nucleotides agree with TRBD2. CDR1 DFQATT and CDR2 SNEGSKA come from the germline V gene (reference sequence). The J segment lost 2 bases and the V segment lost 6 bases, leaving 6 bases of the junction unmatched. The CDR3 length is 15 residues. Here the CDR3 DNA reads TGCAGTGCGCCACTAGCGGGGGGTCTCACAGATACGCAGTATTTT. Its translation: CSAPLAGGLTDTQYF.

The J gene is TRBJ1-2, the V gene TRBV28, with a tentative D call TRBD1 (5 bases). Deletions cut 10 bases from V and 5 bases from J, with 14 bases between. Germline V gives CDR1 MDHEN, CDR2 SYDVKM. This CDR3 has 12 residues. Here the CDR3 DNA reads TGTGCCAACACCGGGTGGGGGTATGGCTACACCTTC. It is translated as CANTGWGYGYTF.

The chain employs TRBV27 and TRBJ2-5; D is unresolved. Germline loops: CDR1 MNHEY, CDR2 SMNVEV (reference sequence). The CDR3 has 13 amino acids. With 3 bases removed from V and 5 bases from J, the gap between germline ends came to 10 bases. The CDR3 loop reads CASSFRSPETQYF. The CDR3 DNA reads TGTGCCAGCAGTTTTAGGTCCCCTGAGACCCAGTACTTC.

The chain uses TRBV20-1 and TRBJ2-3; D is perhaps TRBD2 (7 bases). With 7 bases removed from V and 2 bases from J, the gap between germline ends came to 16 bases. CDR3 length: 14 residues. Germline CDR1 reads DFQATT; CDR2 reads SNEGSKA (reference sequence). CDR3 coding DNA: TGCAGTGAGGGGGGGAGATACCTCACAGATACGCAGTATTTT. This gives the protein CSEGGRYLTDTQYF.

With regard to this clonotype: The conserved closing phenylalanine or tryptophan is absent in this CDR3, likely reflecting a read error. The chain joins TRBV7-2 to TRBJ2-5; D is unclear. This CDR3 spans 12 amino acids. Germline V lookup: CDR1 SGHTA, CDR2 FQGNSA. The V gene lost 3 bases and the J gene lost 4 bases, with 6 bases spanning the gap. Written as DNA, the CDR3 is TGTGCCAGCAGCTTCGGTCGAGAGACCCAGTACCTC. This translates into CASSFGRETQYL.

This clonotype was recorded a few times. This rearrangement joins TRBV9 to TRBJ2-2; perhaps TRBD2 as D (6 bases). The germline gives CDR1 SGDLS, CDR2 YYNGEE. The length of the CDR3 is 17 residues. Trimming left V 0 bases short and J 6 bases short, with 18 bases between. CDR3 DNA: TGTGCCAGCAGCGTAGGTCCGGGGGTCCGTTCTTCCGGGGAGCTGTTTTTT. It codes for CASSVGPGVRSSGELFF.

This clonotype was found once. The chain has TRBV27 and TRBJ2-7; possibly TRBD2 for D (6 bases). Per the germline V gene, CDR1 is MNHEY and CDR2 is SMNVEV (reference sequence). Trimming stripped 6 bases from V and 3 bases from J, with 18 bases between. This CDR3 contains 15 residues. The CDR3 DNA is TGTGCCAGCAGGGACCTCGGGGGTGCGGTCTACGAGCAGTACTTC. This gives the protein CASRDLGGAVYEQYF.

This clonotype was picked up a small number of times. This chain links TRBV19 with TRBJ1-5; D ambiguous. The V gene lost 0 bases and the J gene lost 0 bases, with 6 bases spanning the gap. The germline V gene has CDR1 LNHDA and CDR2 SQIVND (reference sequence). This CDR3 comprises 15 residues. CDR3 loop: CASSIDSYSNQPQHF. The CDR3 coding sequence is TGTGCCAGTAGTATAGATAGCTATAGCAATCAGCCCCAGCATTTT.